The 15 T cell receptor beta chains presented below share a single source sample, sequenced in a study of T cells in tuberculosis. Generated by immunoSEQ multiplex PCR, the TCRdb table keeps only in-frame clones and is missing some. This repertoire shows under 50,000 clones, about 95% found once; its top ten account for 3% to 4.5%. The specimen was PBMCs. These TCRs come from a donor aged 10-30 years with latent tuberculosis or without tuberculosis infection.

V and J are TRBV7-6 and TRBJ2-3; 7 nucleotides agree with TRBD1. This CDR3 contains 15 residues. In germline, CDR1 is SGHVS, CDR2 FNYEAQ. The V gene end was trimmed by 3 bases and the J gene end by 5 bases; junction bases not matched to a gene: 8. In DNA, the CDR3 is TGTGCCAGCAGCTTCCAGGGGGAGATCGGAGATACGCAGTATTTT. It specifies CASSFQGEIGDTQYF.

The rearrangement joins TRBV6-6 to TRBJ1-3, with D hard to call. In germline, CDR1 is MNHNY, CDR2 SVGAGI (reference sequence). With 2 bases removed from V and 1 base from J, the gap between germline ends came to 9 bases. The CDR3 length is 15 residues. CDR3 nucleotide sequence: TGTGCCAGCAGTTACCCCCGGCGGTCTGGAAACACCATATATTTT. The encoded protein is CASSYPRRSGNTIYF.

Here the CDR3 reads CASSQGVYGETQYF. CDR3 nucleotide sequence: TGTGCCAGCTCGCAGGGGGTTTACGGAGAGACCCAGTACTTC. The V call is TRBV7-9, the J call TRBJ2-5; 7 nucleotides align to TRBD1. Germline CDR1 reads SEHNR; CDR2 reads FQNEAQ (reference sequence). V lost 8 bases to trimming and J lost 4 bases; unmatched junction nucleotides: 10. CDR3 length: 14 residues.

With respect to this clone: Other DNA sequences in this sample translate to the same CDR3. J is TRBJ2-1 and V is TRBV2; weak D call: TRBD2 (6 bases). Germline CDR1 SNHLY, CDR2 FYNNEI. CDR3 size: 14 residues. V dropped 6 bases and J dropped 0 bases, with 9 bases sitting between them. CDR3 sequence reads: CASRTGGSYNEQFF. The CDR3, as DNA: TGTGCCAGCAGAACCGGGGGCTCCTACAATGAGCAGTTCTTC.

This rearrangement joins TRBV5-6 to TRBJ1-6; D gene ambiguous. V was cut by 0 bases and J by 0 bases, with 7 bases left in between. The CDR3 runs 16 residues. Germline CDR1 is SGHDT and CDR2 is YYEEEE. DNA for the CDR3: TGTGCCAGCAGCTTGGATGGGAGCTCCTATAATTCACCCCTCCACTTT. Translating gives CASSLDGSSYNSPLHF.

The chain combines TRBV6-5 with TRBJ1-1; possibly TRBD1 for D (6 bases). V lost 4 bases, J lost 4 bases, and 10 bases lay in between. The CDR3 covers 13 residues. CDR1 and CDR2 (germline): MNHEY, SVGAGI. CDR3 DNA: TGTGCCAGCAGTTTGCCAGGGGCCACTGAAGCTTTCTTT. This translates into CASSLPGATEAFF.

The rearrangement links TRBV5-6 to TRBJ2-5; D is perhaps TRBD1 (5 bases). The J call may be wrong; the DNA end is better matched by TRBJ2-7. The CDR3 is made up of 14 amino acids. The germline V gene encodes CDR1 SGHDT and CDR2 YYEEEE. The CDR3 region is CASLSAGNSYEQYF. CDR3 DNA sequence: TGTGCCAGCCTGAGTGCAGGGAACTCCTACGAGCAGTACTTC.

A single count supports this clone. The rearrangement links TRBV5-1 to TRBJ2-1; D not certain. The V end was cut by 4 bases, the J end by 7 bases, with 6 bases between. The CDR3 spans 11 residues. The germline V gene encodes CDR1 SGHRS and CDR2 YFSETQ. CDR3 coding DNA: TGCGCCAGCAGCGCCAGGAATGAGCAGTTCTTC. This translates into CASSARNEQFF.

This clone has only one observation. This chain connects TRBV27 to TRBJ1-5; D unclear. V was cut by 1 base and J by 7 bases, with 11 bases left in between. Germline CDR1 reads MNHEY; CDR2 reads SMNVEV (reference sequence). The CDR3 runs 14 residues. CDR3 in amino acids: CASSLYRGGQPQHF. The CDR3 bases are TGTGCCAGCAGTTTATACCGGGGAGGACAGCCCCAGCATTTT.

CDR3 amino acids: CATSRDLPDRGGEAFF. The CDR3 DNA follows: TGTGCCACCAGCAGAGATTTGCCAGACAGGGGGGGTGAAGCTTTCTTT. This chain connects TRBV15 to TRBJ1-1; 9 bases match TRBD1. Germline values: CDR1 LNHNV, CDR2 YYDKDF (reference sequence). Losses at the gene ends were 0 bases for V and 7 bases for J; bases not matched to a gene: 9. The CDR3 is 16 amino acids.

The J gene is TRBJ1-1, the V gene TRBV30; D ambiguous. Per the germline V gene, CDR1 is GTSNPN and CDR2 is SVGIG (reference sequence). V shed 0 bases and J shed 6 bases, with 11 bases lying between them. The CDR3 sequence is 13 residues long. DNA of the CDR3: TGTGCCTGGAGTGTACAAGACGGGGCTGAAGCTTTCTTT. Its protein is CAWSVQDGAEAFF. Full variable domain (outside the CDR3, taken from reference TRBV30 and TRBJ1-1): SQTIHQWPATLVQPVGSPLSLECTVEGTSNPNLYWYRQAAGRGLQLLFYSVGIGQISSEVPQNLSASRPQDRQFILSSKKLLLSDSGFYLCAWSVQDGAEAFFGQGTRLTVV.

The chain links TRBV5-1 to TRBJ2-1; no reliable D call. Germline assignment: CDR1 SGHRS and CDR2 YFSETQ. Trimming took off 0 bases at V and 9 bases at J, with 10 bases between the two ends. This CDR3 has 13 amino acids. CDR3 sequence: CASSLAQTSEQFF. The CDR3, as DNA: TGCGCCAGCAGCTTGGCACAGACGAGTGAGCAGTTCTTC.

CDR3 region: CASSDSGAVSYEQYF. The CDR3 DNA follows: TGTGCCAGCAGTGATTCAGGGGCCGTTTCCTACGAGCAGTACTTC. The genes are TRBV2 and TRBJ2-7, with D possibly matching TRBD1 (6 bases). CDR3 length: 15 amino acids. Per the germline V gene, CDR1 is SNHLY and CDR2 is FYNNEI. Trimming stripped 3 bases from V and 1 base from J, with 13 bases between.

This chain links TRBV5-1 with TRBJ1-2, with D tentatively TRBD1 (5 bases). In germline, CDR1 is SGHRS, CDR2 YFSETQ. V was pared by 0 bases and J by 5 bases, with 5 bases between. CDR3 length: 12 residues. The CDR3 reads CASSLEGYGYTF. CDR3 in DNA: TGCGCCAGCAGCTTGGAGGGGTATGGCTACACCTTC. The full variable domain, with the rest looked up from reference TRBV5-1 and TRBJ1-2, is KAGVTQTPRYLIKTRGQQVTLSCSPISGHRSVSWYQQTPGQGLQFLFEYFSETQRNKGNFPGRFSGRQFSNSRSEMNVSTLELGDSALYLCASSLEGYGYTFGSGTRLTVV.

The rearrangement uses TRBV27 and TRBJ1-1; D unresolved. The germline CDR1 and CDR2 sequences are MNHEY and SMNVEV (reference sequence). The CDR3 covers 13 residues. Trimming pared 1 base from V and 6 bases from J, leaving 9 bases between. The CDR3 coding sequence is TGTGCCAGCAGTTTATACGGGAAGGCTGAAGCTTTCTTT. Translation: CASSLYGKAEAFF.